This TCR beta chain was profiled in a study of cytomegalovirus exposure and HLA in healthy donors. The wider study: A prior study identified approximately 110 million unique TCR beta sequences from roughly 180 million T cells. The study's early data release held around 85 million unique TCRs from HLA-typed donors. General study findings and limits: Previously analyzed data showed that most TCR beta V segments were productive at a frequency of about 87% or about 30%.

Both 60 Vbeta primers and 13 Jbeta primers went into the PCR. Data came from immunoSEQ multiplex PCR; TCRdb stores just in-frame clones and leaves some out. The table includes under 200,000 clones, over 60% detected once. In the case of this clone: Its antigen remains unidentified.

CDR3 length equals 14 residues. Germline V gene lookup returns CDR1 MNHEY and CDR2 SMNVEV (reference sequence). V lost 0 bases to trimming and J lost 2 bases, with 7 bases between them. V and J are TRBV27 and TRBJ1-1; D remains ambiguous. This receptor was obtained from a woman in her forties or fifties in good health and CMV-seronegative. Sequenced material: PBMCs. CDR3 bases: TGTGCCAGCAGTTTATCTCGGGTAAACACTGAAGCTTTCTTT. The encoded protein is CASSLSRVNTEAFF.